This T cell receptor (beta chain) comes out of a study of blood T cell repertoires in COVID-19. Study as a whole: The United States, Italy and Spain supplied acute and convalescent COVID-19 samples. Sample material is recorded as cDNA or gDNA derived from T cells, B-cell-depleted T cells, or PBMCs.

CDR3 length: 14 amino acids. CDR1 and CDR2 from the germline V gene are SGHVS and FQNEAQ. With V trimmed by 1 base and J by 7 bases, 5 bases remained unmatched. Per the original data handling: Reference gene primer amplification gave nucleated cell count estimates. Using immunoSEQ multiplex PCR, the repertoire was profiled, and TCRdb retains in-frame clones only, with some absent. V and J calls and clone size are as listed in that table; D and trimming were resolved from the DNA. The sample carries about 15,000 clones, almost 95% recorded once. The receptor was derived from a human donor with active COVID-19. The donor label of this sample is uncertain. The J gene is TRBJ1-2, the V gene TRBV7-8, with 8 bases fitting TRBD1. The sequenced material came from peripheral blood. The chain's CDR3 is CASSLETGAGGYTF. DNA for the CDR3: TGTGCCAGCAGCTTAGAGACAGGGGCGGGTGGCTACACCTTC.